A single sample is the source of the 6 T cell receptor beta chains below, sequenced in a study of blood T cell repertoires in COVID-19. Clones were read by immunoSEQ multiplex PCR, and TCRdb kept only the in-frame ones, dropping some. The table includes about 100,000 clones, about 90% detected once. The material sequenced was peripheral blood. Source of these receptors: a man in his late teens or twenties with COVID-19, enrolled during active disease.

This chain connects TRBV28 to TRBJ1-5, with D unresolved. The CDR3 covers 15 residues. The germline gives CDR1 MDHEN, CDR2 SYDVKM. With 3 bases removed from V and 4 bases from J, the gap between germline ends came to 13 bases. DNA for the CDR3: TGTGCCAGCAGTTTTGCGAGGGTGGGGAATCAGCCCCAGCATTTT. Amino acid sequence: CASSFARVGNQPQHF.

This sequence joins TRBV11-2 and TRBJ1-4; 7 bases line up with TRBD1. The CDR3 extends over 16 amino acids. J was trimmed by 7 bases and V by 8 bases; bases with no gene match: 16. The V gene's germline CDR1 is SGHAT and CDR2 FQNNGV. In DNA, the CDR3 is TGTGCCAGCTCCAGACAGGGCTTCGGTTCAGGTGAAAAACTGTTTTTT. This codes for CASSRQGFGSGEKLFF.

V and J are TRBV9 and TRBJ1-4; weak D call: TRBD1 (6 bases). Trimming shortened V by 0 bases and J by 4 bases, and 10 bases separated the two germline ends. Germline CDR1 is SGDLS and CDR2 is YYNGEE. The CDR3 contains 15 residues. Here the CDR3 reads CASSVEGVFNEKLFF. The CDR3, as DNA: TGTGCCAGCAGCGTAGAGGGGGTCTTTAATGAAAAACTGTTTTTT.

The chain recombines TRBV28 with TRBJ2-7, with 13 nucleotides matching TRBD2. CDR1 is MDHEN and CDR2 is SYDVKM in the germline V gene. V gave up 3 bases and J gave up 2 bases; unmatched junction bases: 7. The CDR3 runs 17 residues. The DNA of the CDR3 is TGTGCCAGCAGTTTGGGAGGACTAGCGGGAGACCCCTACGAGCAGTACTTC. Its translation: CASSLGGLAGDPYEQYF.

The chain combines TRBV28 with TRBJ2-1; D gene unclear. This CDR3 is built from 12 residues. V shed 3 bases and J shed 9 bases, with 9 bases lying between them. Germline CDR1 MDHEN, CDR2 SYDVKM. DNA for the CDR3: TGTGCCAGCAGTTTTGGATCAGGTGAGCAGTTCTTC. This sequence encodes CASSFGSGEQFF.

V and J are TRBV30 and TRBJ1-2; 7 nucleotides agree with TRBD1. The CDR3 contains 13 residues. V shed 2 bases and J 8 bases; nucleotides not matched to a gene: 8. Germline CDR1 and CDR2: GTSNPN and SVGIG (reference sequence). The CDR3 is CAWSQGGKVGYTF. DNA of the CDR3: TGTGCCTGGAGTCAGGGGGGCAAAGTGGGCTACACCTTC.